This TCR beta chain originates from a study of blood T cell repertoires in COVID-19 (dated by TCRdb to the early 2020s). Context from the whole study: Samples from collaborators originated in the United States, Italy and Spain and spanned both the acute and convalescent phases of COVID-19. The material from the prospective study consisted of cDNA or gDNA derived from T cells, B-cell-depleted T cells, or PBMCs. Deeply sampled blood TCRbeta repertoires from subjects exposed to, actively infected with, or recovered from COVID-19 were included in the dataset. The repertoires were released in a freely available public database meant as a resource for research on the immune response to SARS-CoV-2. The samples were drawn from the first 160 participants of the ongoing ImmuneRACE study and from 950 to 1,500 subjects provided by 6 global collaborators. A de-identified subject ID, COVID-19 status, age in years and sex were almost always included in the sample metadata. Where HLA class I and class II types were available, the types were taken from metadata supplied by the sample provider, not from assay-based typing. Overall study results and their limits: The quantity of clinical and demographic metadata differed by source and by participant and was supplied without curation.

Including cysteine and phenylalanine, the CDR3 has 14 amino acids. Only CDR3 DNA remains: 42 bases, in frame from the first base. The germline V gene (reference sequence) yields LNHDA for CDR1 and SQIVND for CDR2. The junction carries 7 bases between V and J, which are trimmed by 3 bases and 0 bases respectively. TCRbeta CDR3 regions were amplified from genomic DNA using the immunoSEQ Assay, a bias-controlled multiplex PCR. Under the source paper's analysis protocol: The number of nucleated cells in each sample was estimated from the amplification of reference gene primers within the assay. To quantify the absolute abundance of each unique TCRbeta CDR3 rearrangement, sequence reads were collapsed and filtered. Productive Simpson clonality was computed per sample as the square root of Simpson's diversity index over productive rearrangements. TCRdb took this table from immuneACCESS and kept in-frame rearrangements with V and J called. Such tables lack part of the clones; where checked against another copy, unresolved V genes explain under half of the gap, and the rest is unexplained. The V and J calls and the clone size are those of that table, but D and trimming were determined from the DNA. This sample is represented by about 340,000 clones; approximately 87% of them were singletons. Under 6.5% of the sample comes from the top ten.

Points on this clone: This receptor's antigen is unknown. The sample holds no much larger clone one base away, and base qualities are not on file. Other DNA sequences in this sample translate to the same CDR3.

One collaborating source in Seattle enrolled patients during active infection and followed them longitudinally through the course of disease. The collaborating institutions used their own protocols to collect whole blood in K2EDTA tubes. For TCRbeta analysis, collaborator samples were shipped as frozen whole blood, as isolated PBMCs, or as DNA extracted from either sample type. This clonotype originated in a woman aged 50 to 60 with COVID-19, enrolled during active disease. The specimen sequenced was peripheral blood. In this chain, TRBV19 is recombined with TRBJ2-3, and possibly TRBD2, on 6 matching bases. The CDR3 protein sequence reads: CASSIGTSTDTQYF. The DNA reads TGTGCCAGTAGTATTGGGACTAGCACAGATACGCAGTATTTT.